Listed here are 15 T cell receptor beta chains from one sample, sequenced in a study of blood T cell repertoires in COVID-19. Sequenced by immunoSEQ multiplex PCR; TCRdb stores in-frame clones only, minus some. Seen here are 55,000 to 65,000 clones, 65% to 85% observed once, and the top ten hold around 3.5%. What was sequenced was peripheral blood. The source is a man aged 55 to 70 with acute or convalescent COVID-19.

The rearrangement links TRBV19 to TRBJ1-1; D is ambiguous. The V end lost 3 bases, the J end lost 3 bases, and 8 bases lay between the germline ends. Germline V gene lookup returns CDR1 LNHDA and CDR2 SQIVND (reference sequence). The CDR3 loop spans 13 amino acids. The CDR3 spells CASSIGGYTEAFF. The CDR3 DNA reads TGTGCCAGTAGTATTGGCGGGTACACTGAAGCTTTCTTT.

The chain carries TRBV6-5 and TRBJ1-6; a weak D match, TRBD1 (5 bases). CDR3 length equals 15 residues. V was shortened by 6 bases and J by 10 bases, with 19 bases between the two germline ends. Germline loops: CDR1 MNHEY, CDR2 SVGAGI. The CDR3 loop is CASSRNRNLGSPLHF. CDR3 bases: TGTGCCAGCAGCCGAAACAGGAATCTAGGATCACCCCTCCACTTT.

The V gene is TRBV2, the J gene TRBJ1-2; the D gene is possibly TRBD1 (5 bases). The CDR3 runs to 13 residues. CDR1 SNHLY and CDR2 FYNNEI come from the germline V gene. V lost 7 bases and J lost 1, with 10 bases in between. The CDR3 region is CASTREGNYGYTF. In nucleotides, the CDR3 is TGTGCCAGCACCAGGGAGGGTAACTATGGCTACACCTTC.

The CDR3 DNA reads TGTGCCAGCTCACCAAGGACAGCCGGTGAAGCTTTCTTT. As protein: CASSPRTAGEAFF. V is TRBV18 and J is TRBJ1-1, with a possible D match to TRBD1 (6 bases). Germline V CDR1 and CDR2: KGHSH, LQKENI. Trimming removed 2 bases from V and 7 bases from J, with 11 bases in between. This CDR3 comprises 13 residues.

The genes are TRBV18 and TRBJ2-7, with 8 bases that match TRBD2. The CDR3 length is 14 residues. V shed 3 bases and J 3 bases; nucleotides not matched to a gene: 4. From germline, CDR1 is KGHSH and CDR2 LQKENI. The CDR3 region has the DNA TGTGCCAGCTCACCTACTAGCGGCGTCTACGAGCAGTACTTC. This translates into CASSPTSGVYEQYF.

The sample holds a few counts of this clone. CDR3 sequence reads: CATSGLPGNRANFAYGYTF. The CDR3 DNA reads TGTGCCACCAGTGGTTTACCAGGGAATAGGGCCAACTTTGCCTATGGCTACACCTTC. The chain has TRBV24-1 and TRBJ1-2; tentatively, D is TRBD1 (5 bases). The CDR3 covers 19 residues. V lost 5 bases, J lost 4 bases, and 28 bases lay in between. Germline values: CDR1 KGHDR, CDR2 SFDVKD.

This clone was seen a few times. The V and J genes are TRBV10-2 and TRBJ1-2; a weak D match, TRBD1 (5 bases). CDR1 WSHSY and CDR2 SAAADI come from the germline V gene. V gave up 7 bases and J gave up 0 bases, with 15 bases separating them. The CDR3 has 15 residues. The CDR3 region has the DNA TGCGCCAGCAAACCGACAGATACCACTAACTATGGCTACACCTTC. Translating gives CASKPTDTTNYGYTF.

This clone was recorded a few times. The CDR3 nucleotides are TGTGCCAGCAGCTTAGGCCAGAAATACAATGAGCAGTTCTTC. It yields the protein CASSLGQKYNEQFF. The chain recombines TRBV7-3 with TRBJ2-1; D gene unclear. The CDR3 sequence is 14 residues long. V lost 2 bases and J 4 bases, leaving 9 bases between the germline ends. Germline CDR1 reads SGHTA; CDR2 reads FQGTGA.

For this clone: Sequence at one end of the junction differs from germline and may be a read error. V is TRBV2 and J is TRBJ1-6; TRBD1 aligns across 10 bases. CDR3 length: 14 residues. Germline V CDR1 and CDR2: SNHLY, FYNNEI. The CDR3 loop is CAGRDGTGDSPLHF. The CDR3 bases are TGTGCCGGCAGGGACGGGACAGGGGATTCACCCCTCCACTTT. The complete variable domain, with remaining parts taken from reference TRBV2 and TRBJ1-6, reads EPEVTQTPSHQVTQMGQEVILRCVPISNHLYFYWYRQILGQKVEFLVSFYNNEISEKSEIFDDQFSVERPDGSNFTLKIRSTKLEDSAMYFCAGRDGTGDSPLHFGNGTRLTVT.

The V gene is TRBV12-5, the J gene TRBJ2-3, with TRBD2 matching over 7 bases. Trimming cost V 0 bases and J 4 bases; bases outside gene matches: 7. CDR1 is LGHNT, CDR2 FRNRAP, per germline. The CDR3 covers 16 residues. CDR3 residues: CASGLVLTSKADTQYF. The CDR3 coding sequence is TGTGCTAGTGGTTTGGTACTGACTAGCAAGGCAGATACGCAGTATTTT.

This chain joins TRBV7-2 and TRBJ2-1; 7 bases line up with TRBD1. The junction had 3 bases not matched to a gene; V was cut back by 4 bases and J by 6 bases. Germline V gives CDR1 SGHTA, CDR2 FQGNSA. The CDR3 has 13 amino acids. The CDR3 region is CASSSRTGNEQFF. The CDR3 coding sequence is TGTGCCAGCAGCTCCCGGACAGGCAATGAGCAGTTCTTC.

The chain uses TRBV5-6 and TRBJ1-2; 7 nucleotides match TRBD1. The CDR3 length is 15 residues. Trimming removed 2 bases from V and 4 bases from J; junction bases left unmatched: 8. Germline V gives CDR1 SGHDT, CDR2 YYEEEE. CDR3 region: CASSFDLQGVYGYTF. DNA of the CDR3: TGTGCCAGCAGCTTTGATCTTCAGGGGGTCTATGGCTACACCTTC. Looking up the rest from reference TRBV5-6 and TRBJ1-2 gives the full variable domain: DAGVTQSPTHLIKTRGQQVTLRCSPKSGHDTVSWYQQALGQGPQFIFQYYEEEERQRGNFPDRFSGHQFPNYSSELNVNALLLGDSALYLCASSFDLQGVYGYTFGSGTRLTVV.

This clone was detected only a few times. CDR3 bases: TGCGCCAGCAGCTTGACAGGGAACTCCCCGAACACCGGGGAGCTGTTTTTT. It encodes CASSLTGNSPNTGELFF. This rearrangement joins TRBV5-1 to TRBJ2-2, with a possible D match to TRBD1 (6 bases). The CDR3 runs 17 residues. CDR1 SGHRS and CDR2 YFSETQ come from the germline V gene. Trimming left V 1 base short and J 0 bases short, with 13 bases between.

This chain connects TRBV5-5 to TRBJ2-2, with D possibly matching TRBD1 (7 bases). Germline lookup yields CDR1 SGHKS and CDR2 YYEKEE (reference sequence). Trimming left V 4 bases short and J 2 bases short, with 15 bases between. This CDR3 has 16 amino acids. The CDR3 DNA sequence: TGTGCCAGCAGCCGAGGAGGGGGCGGAAACACCGGGGAGCTGTTTTTT. Its translation is CASSRGGGGNTGELFF.

This rearrangement joins TRBV11-2 to TRBJ2-1; tentatively, D is TRBD1 (6 bases). Germline V CDR1 and CDR2: SGHAT, FQNNGV. V was clipped by 8 bases and J by 8 bases, with 10 bases between them. CDR3 length: 11 amino acids. The CDR3: CASGYRDEQFF. The CDR3 DNA sequence: TGTGCCAGCGGCTACAGGGATGAGCAGTTCTTC. Supplemented by reference TRBV11-2 and TRBJ2-1, the full variable domain reads EAGVAQSPRYKIIEKRQSVAFWCNPISGHATLYWYQQILGQGPKLLIQFQNNGVVDDSQLPKDRFSAERLKGVDSTLKIQPAKLEDSAVYLCASGYRDEQFFGPGTRLTVL.